Listed here are 21 T cell receptor beta chains from one sample, sequenced in a study of blood T cell repertoires in COVID-19. The protocol was immunoSEQ multiplex PCR, while the TCRdb copy is restricted to in-frame clones and leaves out a portion. This sample has approximately 200,000 clones; 84% occur once, and the top ten carry roughly 7%. Input material: PBMCs or T cells enriched from blood (not recorded which). Source of these receptors: a man in his forties or fifties who had recovered from COVID-19.

The rearrangement joins TRBV5-4 to TRBJ2-5, with D tentatively TRBD1 (6 bases). The V gene lost 1 base and the J gene lost 4 bases, with 11 bases spanning the gap. This CDR3 has 14 residues. CDR1 SGHNT and CDR2 YYREEE come from the germline V gene (reference sequence). CDR3 bases: TGTGCCAGCAGCTTGAGCAGGGGCCCAGAGACCCAGTACTTC. It translates to CASSLSRGPETQYF.

V is TRBV9 and J is TRBJ2-5, with TRBD2 identical over 12 bases. After removal of 4 bases from V and 4 bases from J, the junction contained 5 bases not matched to a gene. CDR1 and CDR2 (germline): SGDLS, YYNGEE. This CDR3 is built from 15 residues. The CDR3 region is CASSMMTSGGETQYF. The CDR3 DNA reads TGTGCCAGCAGCATGATGACTAGCGGGGGAGAGACCCAGTACTTC.

The chain couples TRBV19 to TRBJ2-5; 10 nucleotides align to TRBD2. The trim removed 4 bases at V and 5 bases at J, leaving 7 bases unmatched. CDR1 LNHDA and CDR2 SQIVND come from the germline V gene (reference sequence). The CDR3 length is 15 residues. The CDR3 sequence: CASSTLAGAMETQYF. As DNA, the CDR3 is TGTGCCAGTAGTACCCTAGCGGGGGCCATGGAGACCCAGTACTTC.

In its sample, this clone was seen a few times. V is TRBV12-3 or TRBV12-4 and J is TRBJ1-2, with 11 nucleotides matching TRBD1. J was trimmed by 8 bases and V by 5 bases; bases with no gene match: 4. The CDR3 is 13 residues long. In nucleotides, the CDR3 is TGTGCCAGCAGTCGGACAGGGGGCGCGGGCTACACCTTC. Translating gives CASSRTGGAGYTF.

Notes on this clone: The sample has other DNA sequences that encode this CDR3 too. The chain recombines TRBV18 with TRBJ1-2; TRBD1 is a possible D gene (6 bases). CDR3 length: 13 residues. Germline CDR1 KGHSH, CDR2 LQKENI. Trimming took off 6 bases at V and 2 bases at J, with 10 bases between the two ends. In DNA form, the CDR3 reads TGTGCCAGCTCCCCTGACAGGAACTATGGCTACACCTTC. It codes for CASSPDRNYGYTF.

The chain employs TRBV30 and TRBJ1-4; 12 bases align to TRBD1. This CDR3 region has 13 residues. V shed 4 bases, J shed 8 bases, and the junction held 2 bases outside the gene matches. Germline lookup yields CDR1 GTSNPN and CDR2 SVGIG (reference sequence). The CDR3 DNA reads TGTGCCTGGACCGGGACAGGGGGCGAAAAACTGTTTTTT. Its translation: CAWTGTGGEKLFF.

This clone was seen only a few times. The CDR3 reads CASSYDRLITDTQYF. CDR3 DNA sequence: TGTGCCAGCAGTTACGACAGGTTGATTACAGATACGCAGTATTTT. The chain combines TRBV6-5 with TRBJ2-3; a weak D match, TRBD1 (6 bases). Per the germline V gene, CDR1 is MNHEY and CDR2 is SVGAGI. The CDR3 extends over 15 amino acids. The V and J ends lost 2 bases and 3 bases respectively, with 12 bases between them.

The chain carries TRBV2 and TRBJ2-7; maybe TRBD1 (5 bases). Germline CDR1 reads SNHLY; CDR2 reads FYNNEI. The CDR3 is made up of 14 amino acids. The V gene lost 8 bases and the J gene lost 0 bases, with 14 bases spanning the gap. CDR3 DNA sequence: TGTGCCAGCGTCGCGACAGACAACTCCTACGAGCAGTACTTC. This translates into CASVATDNSYEQYF.

This clone was seen only once. Other DNA sequences in this specimen translate into the identical CDR3. The V and J genes are TRBV18 and TRBJ1-2, with D possibly TRBD1 on 5 matching bases. V was cut by 2 bases and J by 5 bases, with 9 bases left in between. The germline gives CDR1 KGHSH, CDR2 LQKENI. This CDR3 is 13 amino acids long. The CDR3 sequence is CASSPGGGYGYTF. CDR3 nucleotides: TGTGCCAGCTCACCAGGTGGGGGGTATGGCTACACCTTC.

This rearrangement joins TRBV4-1 to TRBJ1-5; D gene ambiguous. V was clipped by 0 bases and J by 8 bases, with 14 bases between them. This CDR3 spans 15 amino acids. Per germline, CDR1 MGHRA and CDR2 YSYEKL. The chain's CDR3 is CASSQESPVPKPQHF. The CDR3 DNA reads as TGCGCCAGCAGCCAAGAATCCCCGGTCCCAAAGCCCCAGCATTTT.

With regard to this clone: Other DNA sequences in this sample translate to the same CDR3. V and J are TRBV27 and TRBJ1-2, with D possibly matching TRBD1 (6 bases). The V end lost 6 bases, the J end lost 6 bases, and 14 bases lay between the germline ends. This CDR3 has 13 residues. Germline-derived CDR1 and CDR2 are MNHEY and SMNVEV (reference sequence). The CDR3 reads CASRLTGLDGYTF. As DNA, the CDR3 is TGTGCCAGCAGACTAACAGGGTTGGATGGCTACACCTTC.

The chain uses TRBV6-2 or TRBV6-3 and TRBJ2-2; maybe TRBD1 (5 bases). Germline V gives CDR1 MNHEY, CDR2 SVGEGT. V shed 1 base and J shed 7 bases, with 7 bases lying between them. CDR3 size: 13 residues. CDR3 sequence: CASSYLDSGELFF. As DNA, the CDR3 is TGTGCCAGCAGTTACTTAGACAGCGGGGAGCTGTTTTTT.

The chain uses TRBV5-4 and TRBJ1-1; 7 bases agree with TRBD1. The CDR3 extends over 16 amino acids. The ends lost 0 bases at V and 3 bases at J; junction bases unmatched: 8. The germline gives CDR1 SGHNT, CDR2 YYREEE (reference sequence). Written as DNA, the CDR3 is TGTGCCAGCAGCTTGGGGCGAGGGACAGACTACACTGAAGCTTTCTTT. This gives the protein CASSLGRGTDYTEAFF. The full variable domain, its missing parts supplied by reference TRBV5-4 and TRBJ1-1, is ETGVTQSPTHLIKTRGQQVTLRCSSQSGHNTVSWYQQALGQGPQFIFQYYREEENGRGNFPPRFSGLQFPNYSSELNVNALELDDSALYLCASSLGRGTDYTEAFFGQGTRLTVV.

V usage is TRBV29-1 and J usage is TRBJ1-1; D might be TRBD1 (5 bases). From germline, CDR1 is SQVTM and CDR2 ANQGSEA. The CDR3 runs 15 residues. Trimming took 4 bases from V and 0 from J, leaving 15 bases between them. The chain's CDR3 is CSVVGLGAMNTEAFF. The CDR3 DNA reads TGCAGCGTTGTGGGGCTTGGGGCAATGAACACTGAAGCTTTCTTT.

The chain carries TRBV19 and TRBJ1-1; perhaps TRBD1 as D (5 bases). The CDR3 contains 16 residues. The V gene's germline CDR1 is LNHDA and CDR2 SQIVND (reference sequence). Deletions cut 4 bases from V and 4 bases from J, with 19 bases between. CDR3 DNA sequence: TGTGCCAGTAGTAGTCTTACGGCCGCGGGGGGCACTGAAGCTTTCTTT. This gives the protein CASSSLTAAGGTEAFF.

The chain uses TRBV9 and TRBJ2-6; D is perhaps TRBD2 (6 bases). Germline V lookup: CDR1 SGDLS, CDR2 YYNGEE. The CDR3 runs to 18 residues. V lost 7 bases to trimming and J lost 2 bases, with 22 bases between them. The CDR3 here is CASRDPGLPRAGANVLTF. The CDR3, as DNA: TGTGCCAGCCGTGATCCGGGACTCCCTCGAGCTGGGGCCAACGTCCTGACTTTC.

This chain connects TRBV13 to TRBJ1-1; TRBD1 matches at 9 bases. This CDR3 region has 15 residues. Looked up from germline, CDR1 is PRHDT and CDR2 is FYEKMQ (reference sequence). After removal of 4 bases from V and 4 bases from J, the junction contained 7 bases not matched to a gene. The CDR3 protein is CASSSTLDRGTEAFF. CDR3 DNA: TGTGCCAGCAGCTCAACCCTGGACAGGGGCACTGAAGCTTTCTTT.

The chain recombines TRBV7-8 with TRBJ2-7, with TRBD1 matching 7 bases. The V gene end was trimmed by 5 bases and the J gene end by 2 bases; junction bases not matched to a gene: 21. CDR3 size: 19 residues. Germline CDR1 reads SGHVS; CDR2 reads FQNEAQ. The CDR3 DNA reads as TGTGCCAGCAGCGGTAGGGACAGAGGAACTAGGACCACTACCTACGAGCAGTACTTC. Protein sequence: CASSGRDRGTRTTTYEQYF.

The chain has TRBV18 and TRBJ1-3; no definite D call. The CDR3 is 15 amino acids. Germline CDR1 is KGHSH and CDR2 is LQKENI. V was cut by 0 bases and J by 4 bases, with 10 bases left in between. The chain's CDR3 is CASSPPMRSGNTIYF. As DNA, the CDR3 is TGTGCCAGCTCACCACCGATGAGAAGCGGAAACACCATATATTTT.

This clone was detected only a few times. The chain joins TRBV18 to TRBJ2-5; no definite D call. The CDR3 has 13 amino acids. V was trimmed by 3 bases and J by 4 bases, leaving 9 bases between them. The germline V gene encodes CDR1 KGHSH and CDR2 LQKENI. The chain's CDR3 is CASSPASSETQYF. For the CDR3, the DNA is TGTGCCAGCTCACCGGCCAGTTCAGAGACCCAGTACTTC. Full variable domain (missing parts from reference TRBV18 and TRBJ2-5): NAGVMQNPRHLVRRRGQEARLRCSPMKGHSHVYWYRQLPEEGLKFMVYLQKENIIDESGMPKERFSAEFPKEGPSILRIQQVVRGDSAAYFCASSPASSETQYFGPGTRLLVL.

This clone was observed many times. The J gene is TRBJ1-1, the V gene TRBV19; possibly TRBD1 for D (6 bases). V lost 3 bases and J lost 12, with 14 bases in between. The CDR3 loop spans 12 amino acids. Germline loops: CDR1 LNHDA, CDR2 SQIVND (reference sequence). CDR3 sequence: CASSIFQGKTFF. CDR3 DNA: TGTGCCAGTAGTATTTTTCAGGGGAAGACTTTCTTT.